These 29 T cell receptor beta chains were all obtained from the same sample, sequenced in a study of blood T cell repertoires in COVID-19. Sequencing used immunoSEQ multiplex PCR; TCRdb keeps in-frame clones, though not all of them. In the table there are 200,000 or so clones, about 85% of which are singletons. Sequenced input: PBMCs or T cells enriched from blood (not recorded which). The receptor set was obtained from a young man who had recovered from COVID-19.

J is TRBJ1-1 and V is TRBV24-1, with a tentative D call TRBD1 (6 bases). V was clipped by 4 bases and J by 7 bases, with 12 bases between them. Germline V CDR1 and CDR2: KGHDR, SFDVKD. This CDR3 region has 13 residues. CDR3 protein: CATSEAGASEAFF. The CDR3 coding sequence is TGTGCCACCAGTGAGGCGGGGGCGAGTGAAGCTTTCTTT.

The CDR3 loop is CASRLPEDYGYTF. The CDR3 DNA follows: TGTGCCAGCAGGCTACCAGAGGACTATGGCTACACCTTC. The rearrangement links TRBV28 to TRBJ1-2, with D uncertain. Germline loops: CDR1 MDHEN, CDR2 SYDVKM. Trimming took off 6 bases at V and 3 bases at J, with 11 bases between the two ends. The length of the CDR3 is 13 residues.

This clone was picked up a small number of times. This chain connects TRBV27 to TRBJ1-5, with 7 bases aligning to TRBD1. The V gene's germline CDR1 is MNHEY and CDR2 SMNVEV (reference sequence). The CDR3 is made up of 15 amino acids. The V segment lost 6 bases and the J segment 2 bases; nucleotides outside the gene matches: 7. CDR3: CASRGTGTGNQPQHF. The CDR3 DNA follows: TGTGCCAGCAGGGGAACCGGGACAGGCAATCAGCCCCAGCATTTT.

Here the CDR3 reads CASRWDSDNEQFF. In DNA form, the CDR3 reads TGTGCCAGCAGATGGGACAGCGACAATGAGCAGTTCTTC. This chain connects TRBV7-2 to TRBJ2-1, with TRBD1 matching over 7 bases. Germline assignment: CDR1 SGHTA and CDR2 FQGNSA. J was trimmed by 5 bases and V by 6 bases; bases with no gene match: 4. The CDR3 is 13 amino acids.

The chain has TRBV19 and TRBJ2-1; 7 bases are shared with TRBD2. The CDR3 is 13 residues long. Losses at the gene ends were 3 bases for V and 9 bases for J; bases not matched to a gene: 5. Germline loops: CDR1 LNHDA, CDR2 SQIVND (reference sequence). The CDR3 DNA follows: TGTGCCAGTAGTATCGGCGGGGGAGGTGAGCAGTTCTTC. This encodes CASSIGGGGEQFF.

The chain couples TRBV6-4 to TRBJ1-5, with TRBD1 matching 7 bases. With V trimmed by 8 bases and J by 2 bases, 9 bases remained unmatched. CDR3 size: 15 residues. In germline, CDR1 is MRHNA, CDR2 SNTAGT. The CDR3 sequence: CASEGQHDGNQPQHF. DNA of the CDR3: TGTGCCAGCGAGGGACAGCATGATGGCAATCAGCCCCAGCATTTT.

V is TRBV5-1 and J is TRBJ1-1; 7 nucleotides agree with TRBD1. Per germline, CDR1 SGHRS and CDR2 YFSETQ. This CDR3 is 15 amino acids long. J was trimmed by 0 bases and V by 6 bases; bases with no gene match: 8. Written as DNA, the CDR3 is TGCGCCAGCAAGCCAGGGGGTACGATGAACACTGAAGCTTTCTTT. Protein product: CASKPGGTMNTEAFF.

This clone was seen only a few times. The chain employs TRBV5-4 and TRBJ1-2; TRBD1 is a possible D gene (5 bases). The CDR3 spans 14 residues. V was trimmed by 4 bases and J by 3 bases, leaving 13 bases between them. Germline values: CDR1 SGHNT, CDR2 YYREEE (reference sequence). CDR3 nucleotides: TGTGCCAGCAGCAGCCTCCAGGGCTACTATGGCTACACCTTC. Its protein is CASSSLQGYYGYTF.

The chain is built from TRBV3-1 (or the pseudogene TRBV3-2) and TRBJ1-1, with TRBD1 matching 11 bases. This CDR3 region has 17 residues. The germline V gene has CDR1 LGHDT and CDR2 YNNKEL (reference sequence). The V and J ends lost 5 bases and 0 bases, in that order; junction bases with no gene match: 8. The CDR3 region has the DNA TGTGCCAGCAGCTTCTGGACAGGGGGCTTAGTGAACACTGAAGCTTTCTTT. It translates to CASSFWTGGLVNTEAFF.

The chain joins TRBV27 to TRBJ1-2, with 7 bases that match TRBD1. Looked up from germline, CDR1 is MNHEY and CDR2 is SMNVEV (reference sequence). This CDR3 is built from 13 residues. The V gene end was trimmed by 2 bases and the J gene end by 6 bases; junction bases not matched to a gene: 3. CDR3: CASSLDRVNGYTF. CDR3 nucleotides: TGTGCCAGCAGTTTAGACAGGGTCAATGGCTACACCTTC.

The chain links TRBV12-5 to TRBJ1-1; D possibly corresponds to TRBD1 (5 bases). The CDR3 is 13 residues long. CDR1 LGHNT and CDR2 FRNRAP come from the germline V gene. V dropped 4 bases and J dropped 5 bases, with 11 bases sitting between them. The CDR3 bases are TGTGCTAGTGGTTCCCTGGGGGGGACTGAAGCTTTCTTT. It is translated as CASGSLGGTEAFF. The full variable domain, with the rest looked up from reference TRBV12-5 and TRBJ1-1, is DARVTQTPRHKVTEMGQEVTMRCQPILGHNTVFWYRQTMMQGLELLAYFRNRAPLDDSGMPKDRFSAEMPDATLATLKIQPSEPRDSAVYFCASGSLGGTEAFFGQGTRLTVV.

As to this clone: The same CDR3 is also encoded by other DNA sequences in this sample. The rearrangement links TRBV6-1 to TRBJ1-2, with 8 bases identical to TRBD1. The germline CDR1 and CDR2 sequences are MNHNS and SASEGT. The CDR3 runs 14 residues. V lost 1 base and J lost 8; bases outside the gene matches: 6. The CDR3, as DNA: TGTGCCAGCAGTGAAGGTCAGGGGGCGGGAGGCTACACCTTC. This translates into CASSEGQGAGGYTF.

The rearrangement links TRBV4-2 to TRBJ1-5; 7 bases align to TRBD1. Trimming took 0 bases from V and 7 from J; bases not matched to a gene: 12. CDR1 is LGHNA and CDR2 is YNFKEQ in the germline V gene. The CDR3 extends over 17 amino acids. CDR3 in amino acids: CASSQEGGRAVGQPQHF. CDR3 DNA sequence: TGTGCCAGCAGCCAAGAAGGGGGCAGGGCAGTCGGACAGCCCCAGCATTTT.

This chain uses TRBV7-9 with TRBJ2-2, with no clear D. The CDR3 is 14 amino acids. In germline, CDR1 is SEHNR, CDR2 FQNEAQ (reference sequence). Between the trimmed V and J ends, which lost 5 bases and 0 bases, there was a span of 7 bases. The CDR3 sequence: CASSRGTNTGELFF. The CDR3 DNA is TGTGCCAGCAGCCGAGGAACGAACACCGGGGAGCTGTTTTTT. Complete variable domain (other parts from reference TRBV7-9 and TRBJ2-2): DTGVSQNPRHKITKRGQNVTFRCDPISEHNRLYWYRQTLGQGPEFLTYFQNEAQLEKSRLLSDRFSAERPKGSFSTLEIQRTEQGDSAMYLCASSRGTNTGELFFGEGSRLTVL.

The rearrangement uses TRBV7-8 and TRBJ1-2, with TRBD1 matching 8 bases. Germline V gene data show CDR1 as SGHVS and CDR2 as FQNEAQ. V shed 5 bases and J 4 bases; nucleotides not matched to a gene: 3. The CDR3 totals 13 residues. The CDR3 nucleotides read TGTGCCAGCAGCCGGGACAGGATCTATGGCTACACCTTC. This gives the protein CASSRDRIYGYTF.

The rearrangement uses TRBV18 and TRBJ1-1, with D uncertain. Between the trimmed V and J ends, which lost 3 bases and 0 bases, there was a span of 23 bases. Germline lookup yields CDR1 KGHSH and CDR2 LQKENI. This CDR3 is 19 amino acids long. This chain's CDR3 is CASSPPPGSLRTVNTEAFF. CDR3 nucleotides: TGTGCCAGCTCACCCCCTCCCGGGTCCCTCAGAACGGTGAACACTGAAGCTTTCTTT.

This chain's CDR3 is CASSLMRSGNTIYF. DNA of the CDR3: TGTGCCAGCAGCTTAATGAGATCTGGAAACACCATATATTTT. The chain combines TRBV7-8 with TRBJ1-3, with D hard to call. The V end was cut by 2 bases, the J end by 1 base, with 6 bases between. CDR1 and CDR2 (germline): SGHVS, FQNEAQ. This CDR3 spans 14 amino acids. Filled out from reference TRBV7-8 and TRBJ1-3, the complete variable domain reads GAGVSQSPRYKVAKRGQDVALRCDPISGHVSLFWYQQALGQGPEFLTYFQNEAQLDKSGLPSDRFFAERPEGSVSTLKIQRTQQEDSAVYLCASSLMRSGNTIYFGEGSWLTVV.

The rearrangement uses TRBV9 and TRBJ1-2; D perhaps matches TRBD1 (6 bases). Trimming removed 0 bases at V and 6 bases at J, with 15 bases between. The CDR3 has 15 amino acids. The germline CDR1 and CDR2 sequences are SGDLS and YYNGEE. CDR3 region: CASSVESRAGDGYTF. CDR3 DNA sequence: TGTGCCAGCAGCGTAGAATCGAGGGCAGGGGATGGCTACACCTTC. The whole variable domain, filled in from reference TRBV9 and TRBJ1-2, reads DSGVTQTPKHLITATGQRVTLRCSPRSGDLSVYWYQQSLDQGLQFLIQYYNGEERAKGNILERFSAQQFPDLHSELNLSSLELGDSALYFCASSVESRAGDGYTFGSGTRLTVV.

The chain uses TRBV19 and TRBJ1-1, with D hard to call. Trimming took off 3 bases at V and 1 base at J, with 3 bases between the two ends. The CDR3 is made up of 12 amino acids. Germline V gene lookup returns CDR1 LNHDA and CDR2 SQIVND (reference sequence). The CDR3 DNA reads TGTGCCAGTAGTATTCGGAACACTGAAGCTTTCTTT. It yields the protein CASSIRNTEAFF.

The J gene is TRBJ2-2, the V gene TRBV5-1, with TRBD1 matching 9 bases. V shed 6 bases, J shed 3 bases, and the junction held 3 bases outside the gene matches. In germline, CDR1 is SGHRS, CDR2 YFSETQ. CDR3 size: 14 residues. CDR3 in amino acids: CASKRDRDTGELFF. DNA for the CDR3: TGCGCCAGCAAACGGGACAGGGACACCGGGGAGCTGTTTTTT.

The chain is built from TRBV28 and TRBJ2-7; 9 bases are a match to TRBD2. The germline gives CDR1 MDHEN, CDR2 SYDVKM. V shed 3 bases, J shed 4 bases, and the junction held 10 bases outside the gene matches. This CDR3 comprises 16 residues. CDR3 nucleotide sequence: TGTGCCAGCAGTTTGCGGGAGGGCCTTCTGGGATACGAGCAGTACTTC. It encodes CASSLREGLLGYEQYF.

This chain uses TRBV6-5 with TRBJ1-1, with a possible D match to TRBD1 (5 bases). Germline V gene data show CDR1 as MNHEY and CDR2 as SVGAGI. Trimming removed 2 bases from V and 3 bases from J, with 13 bases in between. This CDR3 contains 15 residues. The DNA for the CDR3 is TGTGCCAGCAGTTACCCAGGCAGGGATGACACTGAAGCTTTCTTT. Its translation is CASSYPGRDDTEAFF.

The J gene is TRBJ1-2, the V gene TRBV3-1 (or the pseudogene TRBV3-2); 7 bases are shared with TRBD1. The J segment lost 4 bases and the V segment lost 4 bases, leaving 12 bases of the junction unmatched. This CDR3 contains 16 residues. Germline V lookup: CDR1 LGHDT, CDR2 YNNKEL (reference sequence). CDR3 residues: CASSPSVGQIIYGYTF. CDR3 nucleotide sequence: TGTGCCAGCAGCCCATCGGTGGGACAGATCATCTATGGCTACACCTTC.

CDR3 sequence: CATSRGQGRDEQYF. The CDR3 DNA is TGTGCCACCAGCAGAGGGCAGGGGAGGGACGAGCAGTACTTC. This rearrangement joins TRBV15 to TRBJ2-7; tentatively, D is TRBD2 (7 bases). CDR3 size: 14 residues. The V end lost 1 base, the J end lost 5 bases, and 12 bases lay between the germline ends. Germline values: CDR1 LNHNV, CDR2 YYDKDF (reference sequence).

This sequence joins TRBV7-2 and TRBJ1-2; D is possibly TRBD1 (6 bases). Per the germline V gene, CDR1 is SGHTA and CDR2 is FQGNSA. This CDR3 is built from 13 residues. The V and J ends lost 1 base and 8 bases respectively, with 11 bases between them. The CDR3 is CASSLGGGPGYTF. In nucleotides, the CDR3 is TGTGCCAGCAGCTTAGGCGGGGGGCCGGGCTACACCTTC. Using reference TRBV7-2 and TRBJ1-2 for the parts outside the CDR3, the full variable domain is GAGVSQSPSNKVTEKGKDVELRCDPISGHTALYWYRQSLGQGLEFLIYFQGNSAPDKSGLPSDRFSAERTGGSVSTLTIQRTQQEDSAVYLCASSLGGGPGYTFGSGTRLTVV.

The chain combines TRBV4-3 with TRBJ1-2, with 11 bases aligning to TRBD1. The CDR3 runs to 16 residues. The germline CDR1 and CDR2 sequences are LGHNA and YSLEER. The J segment lost 5 bases and the V segment lost 0 bases, leaving 5 bases of the junction unmatched. The CDR3 region is CASSQERTGGRYGYTF. DNA for the CDR3: TGCGCCAGCAGCCAAGAGCGGACAGGGGGCAGGTATGGCTACACCTTC.

This clone was detected once. The chain links TRBV11-2 to TRBJ2-7; D may be TRBD2 (5 bases). CDR1 is SGHAT, CDR2 FQNNGV, per germline. The CDR3 length is 14 residues. Trimming left V 2 bases short and J 5 bases short, with 13 bases between. The CDR3 region is CASSLSSKRNEQYF. The CDR3 DNA reads TGTGCCAGCAGCTTATCTTCGAAGCGGAACGAGCAGTACTTC.

The rearrangement links TRBV25-1 to TRBJ2-7, with 11 bases fitting TRBD1. The ends lost 6 bases at V and 6 bases at J; junction bases unmatched: 7. The CDR3 loop spans 14 amino acids. CDR1 and CDR2 from the germline V gene are MGHDK and SYGVNS. In DNA, the CDR3 is TGTGCCAGCAGGGGCGGACAGGGGGCTTCCGAGCAGTACTTC. The encoded protein is CASRGGQGASEQYF.

CDR3 loop: CASNNVPASTDTQYF. The CDR3, as DNA: TGTGCCAGCAACAACGTCCCAGCGAGCACAGATACGCAGTATTTT. The chain combines TRBV7-9 with TRBJ2-3; D remains ambiguous. With 7 bases removed from V and 0 bases from J, the gap between germline ends came to 14 bases. Germline V gene data show CDR1 as SEHNR and CDR2 as FQNEAQ (reference sequence). CDR3 length: 15 residues.